These 4 T cell receptor beta chains were sequenced from one sample in a study of a mutant IDH1 vaccine in newly diagnosed glioma. As to time point: week 47, end of study. A 20-mer mutant IDH1 peptide at 300 ug was injected subcutaneously with topical imiquimod. Only in-frame clones appear in the TCRdb table, and some are missing; sequencing was by immunoSEQ multiplex PCR. The repertoire holds about 94,000 clones, with around 92% as singletons. These receptors have no known antigen. The specimen comprised PBMCs, sampled from a glioma patient whose treatment included an IDH1 peptide vaccine. All receptors derive from a woman in her fifties or sixties with glioma.

This clone was seen only once. The V and J genes are TRBV18 and TRBJ2-3; tentatively, D is TRBD1 (6 bases). The V gene's germline CDR1 is KGHSH and CDR2 LQKENI. Trimming cost V 6 bases and J 6 bases, with 19 bases left between them. The CDR3 covers 15 residues. CDR3 in amino acids: CASSPTGQRTDTQYF. The CDR3 nucleotides are TGTGCCAGCTCCCCTACCGGACAGAGGACTGATACGCAGTATTTT. The whole variable domain, filled in from reference TRBV18 and TRBJ2-3, reads NAGVMQNPRHLVRRRGQEARLRCSPMKGHSHVYWYRQLPEEGLKFMVYLQKENIIDESGMPKERFSAEFPKEGPSILRIQQVVRGDSAAYFCASSPTGQRTDTQYFGPGTRLTVL.

V is TRBV4-2 and J is TRBJ2-3, with 14 bases lining up with TRBD2. Germline trimming cut 1 base from V and 3 bases from J; bases unmatched to any gene: 9. Germline CDR1 and CDR2: LGHNA and YNFKEQ. CDR3 size: 19 residues. The CDR3 DNA sequence: TGTGCCAGCAGCCAAGGGAGGACTAGCGGGAGGAGGGGGACAGATACGCAGTATTTT. It is translated as CASSQGRTSGRRGTDTQYF.

The chain employs TRBV7-8 and TRBJ2-7; 13 bases agree with TRBD2. With 4 bases clipped from V and 7 bases from J, the junction kept 10 bases outside the gene matches. The CDR3 is 16 residues long. The germline gives CDR1 SGHVS, CDR2 FQNEAQ. The CDR3 region is CASSSFGLAGASEQYF. The CDR3 DNA reads as TGTGCCAGCAGCTCCTTTGGACTAGCGGGAGCTAGTGAGCAGTACTTC. Using reference TRBV7-8 and TRBJ2-7 for the parts outside the CDR3, the full variable domain is GAGVSQSPRYKVAKRGQDVALRCDPISGHVSLFWYQQALGQGPEFLTYFQNEAQLDKSGLPSDRFFAERPEGSVSTLKIQRTQQEDSAVYLCASSSFGLAGASEQYFGPGTRLTVT.

V gene TRBV7-8 combines with J gene TRBJ1-1; D is ambiguous. Germline CDR1 reads SGHVS; CDR2 reads FQNEAQ. V was shortened by 2 bases and J by 9 bases, with 7 bases between the two germline ends. CDR3 length: 11 amino acids. The CDR3 bases are TGTGCCAGCAGCTTAACCGTTCAAGCTTTCTTT. It yields the protein CASSLTVQAFF. The whole variable domain, filled in from reference TRBV7-8 and TRBJ1-1, reads GAGVSQSPRYKVAKRGQDVALRCDPISGHVSLFWYQQALGQGPEFLTYFQNEAQLDKSGLPSDRFFAERPEGSVSTLKIQRTQQEDSAVYLCASSLTVQAFFGQGTRLTVV.